These 18 T cell receptor beta chains originate from one sample sequenced in a study of T cell responses to AZD1222 COVID-19 vaccine. Assay: immunoSEQ multiplex PCR; the TCRdb copy retains only in-frame clones and omits some. In the table there are 110,000 to 150,000 clones, about nine tenths of which are singletons. The sample was peripheral blood, taken 28 days after the second AZD1222 dose. Receptors originate from an adult who received the AZD1222 COVID-19 vaccine.

This chain uses TRBV28 with TRBJ1-2; 7 nucleotides align to TRBD1. Per the germline V gene, CDR1 is MDHEN and CDR2 is SYDVKM. V dropped 5 bases and J dropped 7; count of bases not matched to a gene: 10. CDR3 size: 14 residues. The CDR3 protein is CASSIIQGRGGYTF. The CDR3, as DNA: TGTGCCAGCAGTATTATACAGGGGAGGGGTGGCTACACCTTC.

The chain uses TRBV5-1 and TRBJ2-1; weak D call: TRBD1 (6 bases). The V end was cut by 1 base, the J end by 7 bases, with 18 bases between. The CDR3 loop spans 16 amino acids. Germline loops: CDR1 SGHRS, CDR2 YFSETQ. CDR3 in DNA: TGCGCCAGCAGCTTGCCCTTGGACAGTCGGAAGAATGAGCAGTTCTTC. It yields the protein CASSLPLDSRKNEQFF. Supplemented by reference TRBV5-1 and TRBJ2-1, the full variable domain reads KAGVTQTPRYLIKTRGQQVTLSCSPISGHRSVSWYQQTPGQGLQFLFEYFSETQRNKGNFPGRFSGRQFSNSRSEMNVSTLELGDSALYLCASSLPLDSRKNEQFFGPGTRLTVL.

This clone came up once. The gene calls are TRBV7-2 and TRBJ2-7, with 13 nucleotides matching TRBD2. Trimming removed 5 bases from V and 0 bases from J; junction bases left unmatched: 13. Germline V gene sequence: CDR1 SGHTA, CDR2 FQGNSA. The CDR3 sequence is 19 residues long. CDR3 in DNA: TGTGCCAGCAGCCCGAAAGGTGGACTAGCGGGAGTCCTCTCCTACGAGCAGTACTTC. Translated: CASSPKGGLAGVLSYEQYF.

This rearrangement joins TRBV23-1 to TRBJ2-6; tentatively, D is TRBD1 or TRBD2 (5 bases each). TRBV23-1 is reported as an ORF; its role is uncertain. V lost 4 bases to trimming and J lost 0 bases, with 10 bases between them. This CDR3 spans 16 amino acids. The CDR3 DNA reads TGCGCCAGCAGTCGGGGACCGTTCTCTGGGGCCAACGTCCTGACTTTC. Amino acids: CASSRGPFSGANVLTF.

The V gene is TRBV10-2, the J gene TRBJ1-1; no reliable D call. This CDR3 contains 12 residues. CDR1 is WSHSY, CDR2 SAAADI, per germline. Trimming removed 4 bases from V and 10 bases from J, with 13 bases in between. The CDR3 DNA reads TGCGCCAGCAGTGGGGAAGGAGGGCTAGCTTTCTTT. Protein product: CASSGEGGLAFF.

The gene calls are TRBV23-1 and TRBJ2-7; perhaps TRBD1 as D (6 bases). TRBV23-1 is labeled an ORF, and its function is uncertain. The V and J ends lost 3 bases and 3 bases respectively, with 12 bases between them. This CDR3 has 14 amino acids. For the CDR3, the DNA is TGCGCCAGCAGTCACCCAGACAGGTTCTACGAGCAGTACTTC. This gives the protein CASSHPDRFYEQYF.

The rearrangement uses TRBV7-3 and TRBJ2-1, with TRBD1 identical over 8 bases. CDR3 length equals 15 residues. Germline loops: CDR1 SGHTA, CDR2 FQGTGA. V lost 5 bases to trimming and J lost 2 bases; unmatched junction nucleotides: 5. The CDR3, as DNA: TGTGCCAGCAGCCCACGACAGGGGACCTACAATGAGCAGTTCTTC. It is translated as CASSPRQGTYNEQFF. Full variable domain (missing parts from reference TRBV7-3 and TRBJ2-1): GAGVSQTPSNKVTEKGKYVELRCDPISGHTALYWYRQSLGQGPEFLIYFQGTGAADDSGLPNDRFFAVRPEGSVSTLKIQRTERGDSAVYLCASSPRQGTYNEQFFGPGTRLTVL.

The V call is TRBV5-5, the J call TRBJ1-5; the D gene is possibly TRBD1 (6 bases). The germline V gene has CDR1 SGHKS and CDR2 YYEKEE (reference sequence). The CDR3 loop spans 14 amino acids. The V and J ends lost 2 bases and 11 bases respectively, with 17 bases between them. As DNA, the CDR3 is TGTGCCAGCAGCTTATCAGGGGTTGAGACGGCCCAGCATTTT. Translation: CASSLSGVETAQHF.

The gene calls are TRBV4-2 and TRBJ1-2; D remains ambiguous. CDR3 size: 16 residues. The germline V gene has CDR1 LGHNA and CDR2 YNFKEQ. V was shortened by 0 bases and J by 4 bases, with 15 bases between the two germline ends. CDR3 coding DNA: TGTGCCAGCAGCCAAGATGTGGGAGGGTTCAGCTATGGCTACACCTTC. Residues: CASSQDVGGFSYGYTF.

The V call is TRBV7-8, the J call TRBJ1-6; D gene uncertain. Trimming took 0 bases from V and 7 from J, leaving 7 bases between them. The length of the CDR3 is 14 residues. The germline V gene has CDR1 SGHVS and CDR2 FQNEAQ. CDR3 in amino acids: CASSLAGRNSPLHF. In DNA, the CDR3 is TGTGCCAGCAGCTTAGCTGGTAGAAATTCACCCCTCCACTTT.

This chain uses TRBV2 with TRBJ1-3; D unclear. There are 15 residues in the CDR3. In germline, CDR1 is SNHLY, CDR2 FYNNEI. Trimming took 0 bases from V and 3 from J, leaving 9 bases between them. The CDR3 nucleotides are TGTGCCAGCAGTGAAGCGGTAGGGTATGGAAACACCATATATTTT. The encoded protein is CASSEAVGYGNTIYF.

Only one count was recorded for this clone. V and J are TRBV19 and TRBJ2-1; 8 nucleotides match TRBD2. CDR3 length: 12 residues. The trim removed 9 bases at V and 3 bases at J, leaving 1 base unmatched. The germline CDR1 and CDR2 sequences are LNHDA and SQIVND (reference sequence). In DNA, the CDR3 is TGTGCCAGCAGCGGGAGCTACAATGAGCAGTTCTTC. It codes for CASSGSYNEQFF.

The rearrangement joins TRBV5-1 to TRBJ1-1; possibly TRBD1 for D (5 bases). The germline V gene has CDR1 SGHRS and CDR2 YFSETQ. The ends were cut back, 5 bases at V and 1 base at J, with 12 bases in the middle. The CDR3 runs 14 residues. The CDR3 spells CASRITTENTEAFF. In DNA form, the CDR3 reads TGCGCCAGCAGGATTACGACAGAGAACACTGAAGCTTTCTTT.

The chain is built from TRBV6-5 and TRBJ1-4, with TRBD1 as a possible D gene (5 bases). The germline CDR1 and CDR2 sequences are MNHEY and SVGAGI. V was trimmed by 6 bases and J by 10 bases, leaving 21 bases between them. The CDR3 covers 15 residues. The CDR3 DNA reads TGTGCCAGCAGCACCACAGGCTCCCGGGATGGAAAACTGTTTTTT. It yields the protein CASSTTGSRDGKLFF.

V is TRBV5-1 and J is TRBJ1-4; D is uncertain. The V gene's germline CDR1 is SGHRS and CDR2 YFSETQ. The CDR3 has 12 residues. Trimming left V 0 bases short and J 5 bases short, with 2 bases between. The CDR3 is CASSLENEKLFF. The CDR3 nucleotides read TGCGCCAGCAGCTTGGAGAATGAAAAACTGTTTTTT. Filled out from reference TRBV5-1 and TRBJ1-4, the complete variable domain reads KAGVTQTPRYLIKTRGQQVTLSCSPISGHRSVSWYQQTPGQGLQFLFEYFSETQRNKGNFPGRFSGRQFSNSRSEMNVSTLELGDSALYLCASSLENEKLFFGSGTQLSVL.

The chain is built from TRBV18 and TRBJ1-1, with unresolved D. V lost 2 bases, J lost 0 bases, and 4 bases lay in between. The CDR3 length is 13 residues. The germline gives CDR1 KGHSH, CDR2 LQKENI. Here the CDR3 reads CASSPNVNTEAFF. CDR3 sequence (DNA): TGTGCCAGCTCACCAAACGTGAACACTGAAGCTTTCTTT.

This clone was detected only once. This chain uses TRBV7-8 with TRBJ1-1; TRBD1 matches at 8 bases. Germline V lookup: CDR1 SGHVS, CDR2 FQNEAQ. V trimming: 5 bases; J trimming: 4 bases; junction bases outside the gene matches: 12. The CDR3 is made up of 16 amino acids. The CDR3 DNA reads TGTGCCAGCAGCAAACAAGCCACAGGGGGTCGCACTGAAGCTTTCTTT. It specifies CASSKQATGGRTEAFF.

Concerning this clone: Additional DNA sequences in this sample encode the identical CDR3. The chain carries TRBV18 and TRBJ1-1; tentatively, D is TRBD1 (6 bases). Trimming shortened V by 6 bases and J by 3 bases, and 14 bases separated the two germline ends. This CDR3 region has 14 residues. Germline-derived CDR1 and CDR2 are KGHSH and LQKENI. The CDR3 reads CASSLGQRDTEAFF. The DNA for the CDR3 is TGTGCCAGCTCCCTCGGACAGAGAGACACTGAAGCTTTCTTT.